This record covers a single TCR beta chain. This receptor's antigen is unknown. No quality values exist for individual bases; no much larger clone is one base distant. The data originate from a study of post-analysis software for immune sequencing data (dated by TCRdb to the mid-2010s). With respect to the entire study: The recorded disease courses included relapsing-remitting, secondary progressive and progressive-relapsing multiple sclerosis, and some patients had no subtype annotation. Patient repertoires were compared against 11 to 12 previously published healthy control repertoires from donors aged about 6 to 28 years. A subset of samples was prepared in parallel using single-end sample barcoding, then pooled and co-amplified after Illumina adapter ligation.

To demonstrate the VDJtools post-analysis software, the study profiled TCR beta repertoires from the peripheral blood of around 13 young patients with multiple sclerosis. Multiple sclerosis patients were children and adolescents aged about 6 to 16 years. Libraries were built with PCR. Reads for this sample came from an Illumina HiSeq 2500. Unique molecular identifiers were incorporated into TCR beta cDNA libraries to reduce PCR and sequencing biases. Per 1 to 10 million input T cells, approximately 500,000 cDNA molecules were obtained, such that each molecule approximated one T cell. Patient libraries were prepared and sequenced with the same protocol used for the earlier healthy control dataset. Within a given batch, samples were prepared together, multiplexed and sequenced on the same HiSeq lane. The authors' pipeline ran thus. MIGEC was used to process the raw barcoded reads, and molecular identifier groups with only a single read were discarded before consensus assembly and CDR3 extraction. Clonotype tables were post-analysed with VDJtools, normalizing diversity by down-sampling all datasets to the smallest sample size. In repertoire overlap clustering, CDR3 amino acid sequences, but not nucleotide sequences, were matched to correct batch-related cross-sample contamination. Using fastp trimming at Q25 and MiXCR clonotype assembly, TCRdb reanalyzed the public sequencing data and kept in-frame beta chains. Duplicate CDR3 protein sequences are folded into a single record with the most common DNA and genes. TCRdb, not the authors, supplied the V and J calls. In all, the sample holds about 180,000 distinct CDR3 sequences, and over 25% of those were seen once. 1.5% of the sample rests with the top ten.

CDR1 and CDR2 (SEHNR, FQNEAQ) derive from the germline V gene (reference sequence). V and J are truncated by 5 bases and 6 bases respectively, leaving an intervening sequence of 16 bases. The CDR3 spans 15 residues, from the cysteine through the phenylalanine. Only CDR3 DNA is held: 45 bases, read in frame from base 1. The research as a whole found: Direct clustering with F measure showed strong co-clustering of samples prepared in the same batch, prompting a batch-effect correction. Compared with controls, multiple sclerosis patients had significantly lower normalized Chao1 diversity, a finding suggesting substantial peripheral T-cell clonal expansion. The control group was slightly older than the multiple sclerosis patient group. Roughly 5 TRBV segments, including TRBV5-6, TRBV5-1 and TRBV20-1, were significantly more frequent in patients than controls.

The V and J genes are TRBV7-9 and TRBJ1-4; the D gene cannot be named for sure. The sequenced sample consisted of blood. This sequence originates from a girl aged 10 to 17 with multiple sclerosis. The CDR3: CASSTDLLLYEKLFF. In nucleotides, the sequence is TGTGCCAGCAGCACAGACCTTCTTCTGTATGAAAAACTGTTTTTT.